One and the same sample provided the 29 T cell receptor beta chains below, sequenced in a study of T cells in Graves' hyperthyroidism and ophthalmopathy. It was RNA transcripts that yielded the amplified TCR beta CDR3 regions. A first-round RT-PCR of the TCR CDR3 used the HTBI primer set. TCRdb reprocessed the multiplex PCR reads with MiXCR, giving one entry per CDR3 protein. The sample yields a few hundred thousand distinct CDR3 sequences, around a fifth seen once. Source material: blood. The receptors come from an older woman with Graves' ophthalmopathy.

This clonotype was seen repeatedly, ten times or more. V gene TRBV11-2 combines with J gene TRBJ2-1; weak D call: TRBD2 (6 bases). The CDR3 sequence is 13 residues long. V dropped 3 bases and J dropped 9 bases, with 12 bases sitting between them. Germline V lookup: CDR1 SGHAT, CDR2 FQNNGV. The DNA of the CDR3 is TGTGCCAGCAGCTTTTCTGACGGGGGTGAGCAGTTCTTC. It is translated as CASSFSDGGEQFF.

The rearrangement links TRBV7-2 to TRBJ2-3, with 7 bases identical to TRBD2. This CDR3 is 15 amino acids long. The ends lost 4 bases at V and 3 bases at J; junction bases unmatched: 7. The germline gives CDR1 SGHTA, CDR2 FQGNSA. This chain's CDR3 is CASSWGGRGTDTQYF. The DNA for the CDR3 is TGTGCCAGCAGCTGGGGCGGGAGAGGTACAGATACGCAGTATTTT.

The table lists this clonotype with a few counts. J is TRBJ2-7 and V is TRBV12-5; 7 bases are shared with TRBD1. The CDR3 is 17 amino acids. CDR1 is LGHNT, CDR2 FRNRAP, per germline. V shed 2 bases, J shed 1 base, and the junction held 11 bases outside the gene matches. This chain's CDR3 is CASGLRVRGRGSYEQYF. The DNA of the CDR3 is TGTGCTAGTGGTTTGAGAGTGAGGGGGCGCGGATCCTACGAGCAGTACTTC.

The chain uses TRBV6-1 and TRBJ1-2; no definite D call. The CDR3 extends over 14 amino acids. The V end was cut by 3 bases, the J end by 5 bases, with 13 bases between. From germline, CDR1 is MNHNS and CDR2 SASEGT. CDR3 bases: TGTGCCAGCAGTGAGATGGACGGCAAGTATGGCTACACCTTC. This codes for CASSEMDGKYGYTF.

In its sample, this clonotype was seen many times. The chain links TRBV7-2 to TRBJ2-1, with 14 bases fitting TRBD2. Germline loops: CDR1 SGHTA, CDR2 FQGNSA. The CDR3 extends over 16 amino acids. The J segment lost 6 bases and the V segment lost 5 bases, leaving 6 bases of the junction unmatched. The CDR3 DNA sequence: TGTGCCAGCAGCCCCCGGGGACTAGCGGGAGTCAATGAGCAGTTCTTC. It specifies CASSPRGLAGVNEQFF.

The chain carries TRBV28 and TRBJ2-7; no reliable D call. Deletions cut 5 bases from V and 6 bases from J, with 14 bases between. The CDR3 is 13 residues long. Germline lookup yields CDR1 MDHEN and CDR2 SYDVKM. CDR3 sequence (DNA): TGTGCCAGCAGTCCGGCCGAAGCCGCCGAGCAGTACTTC. Amino acids: CASSPAEAAEQYF.

The rearrangement joins TRBV11-1 to TRBJ1-6; unclear D gene. V shed 2 bases and J shed 8 bases, with 7 bases lying between them. The germline CDR1 and CDR2 sequences are SGHAT and FQDESV (reference sequence). This CDR3 is 13 amino acids long. CDR3 in DNA: TGTGCCAGCAGCTTAAATGGAGATTCACCCCTCCACTTT. The encoded protein is CASSLNGDSPLHF.

In its sample, this clonotype was seen a few times. The J gene is TRBJ1-1, the V gene TRBV6-5; D not certain. Trimming removed 0 bases from V and 10 bases from J, with 12 bases in between. The CDR3 consists of 13 residues. The germline V gene encodes CDR1 MNHEY and CDR2 SVGAGI. The CDR3: CASSYSSTARAFF. The CDR3 region has the DNA TGTGCCAGCAGTTACTCTTCTACAGCGAGAGCTTTCTTT.

This clonotype has only a few counts. This chain uses TRBV9 with TRBJ2-1; TRBD2 agrees at 7 bases. This CDR3 has 14 residues. V was pared by 2 bases and J by 10 bases, with 9 bases of the junction left unmatched. The germline CDR1 and CDR2 sequences are SGDLS and YYNGEE. CDR3 amino acids: CASSVTSPGREQFF. The CDR3 DNA reads as TGTGCCAGCAGCGTGACTAGCCCGGGGCGGGAGCAGTTCTTC. Full variable domain (remainder filled in from reference TRBV9 and TRBJ2-1): DSGVTQTPKHLITATGQRVTLRCSPRSGDLSVYWYQQSLDQGLQFLIQYYNGEERAKGNILERFSAQQFPDLHSELNLSSLELGDSALYFCASSVTSPGREQFFGPGTRLTVL.

The chain couples TRBV20-1 to TRBJ2-3; TRBD2 matches at 8 bases. The junction had 13 bases not matched to a gene; V was cut back by 3 bases and J by 2 bases. The CDR3 is 17 amino acids. The germline V gene has CDR1 DFQATT and CDR2 SNEGSKA (reference sequence). CDR3: CSASPGLGSRPTDTQYF. CDR3 DNA sequence: TGCAGTGCTAGCCCGGGACTAGGGTCCCGACCCACAGATACGCAGTATTTT.

This clonotype was detected a few times. The chain carries TRBV5-5 and TRBJ1-4; a weak D match, TRBD1 (6 bases). Germline loops: CDR1 SGHKS, CDR2 YYEKEE (reference sequence). The V gene lost 4 bases and the J gene lost 2 bases, with 12 bases spanning the gap. The CDR3 sequence is 15 residues long. In nucleotides, the CDR3 is TGTGCCAGCAGCCGAGGACAGCCTACTAATGAAAAACTGTTTTTT. Translated: CASSRGQPTNEKLFF.

In its sample, this clonotype was seen a few times. The chain uses TRBV3-1 and TRBJ2-2; D is unresolved. Per the germline V gene, CDR1 is LGHDT and CDR2 is YNNKEL (reference sequence). This CDR3 comprises 16 residues. Between the trimmed V and J ends, which lost 4 bases and 4 bases, there was a span of 16 bases. The CDR3 is CASSLQRYSITGELFF. DNA of the CDR3: TGTGCCAGCAGCCTGCAGCGCTACTCGATCACCGGGGAGCTGTTTTTT. The full variable domain, completed using reference TRBV3-1 and TRBJ2-2, is DTAVSQTPKYLVTQMGNDKSIKCEQNLGHDTMYWYKQDSKKFLKIMFSYNNKELIINETVPNRFSPKSPDKAHLNLHINSLELGDSAVYFCASSLQRYSITGELFFGEGSRLTVL.

This clonotype was recorded a few times. V gene TRBV7-9 combines with J gene TRBJ2-7, with 12 bases fitting TRBD1. The germline gives CDR1 SEHNR, CDR2 FQNEAQ (reference sequence). The CDR3 is 16 residues long. Trimming cost V 2 bases and J 7 bases; bases outside gene matches: 9. CDR3 DNA: TGTGCCAGCAGCTTAAACCCGGGACAGGGGGCTCGAGAGCAGTACTTC. Protein sequence: CASSLNPGQGAREQYF.

The genes are TRBV5-1 and TRBJ2-2, with 7 bases fitting TRBD1. Looked up from germline, CDR1 is SGHRS and CDR2 is YFSETQ. V lost 2 bases to trimming and J lost 7 bases; unmatched junction nucleotides: 5. The CDR3 loop spans 14 amino acids. The CDR3 nucleotides read TGCGCCAGCAGCTTTTCAGGGGGAAGCGGGGAGCTGTTTTTT. Translating gives CASSFSGGSGELFF.

This clonotype was seen a few times. The CDR3 loop reads CATSRDFGTDTQYF. The DNA for the CDR3 is TGTGCCACCAGCAGAGATTTTGGCACAGATACGCAGTATTTT. The chain has TRBV15 and TRBJ2-3; D ambiguous. Trimming pared 0 bases from V and 1 base from J, leaving 5 bases between. CDR3 size: 14 residues. Germline-derived CDR1 and CDR2 are LNHNV and YYDKDF (reference sequence).

The chain joins TRBV6-5 to TRBJ2-3, with 9 bases that match TRBD2. The trim removed 2 bases at V and 6 bases at J, leaving 6 bases unmatched. The CDR3 runs 15 residues. The germline CDR1 and CDR2 sequences are MNHEY and SVGAGI. The CDR3 reads CASSYQAGGMDTQYF. As DNA, the CDR3 is TGTGCCAGCAGTTACCAAGCGGGAGGAATGGATACGCAGTATTTT.

This clonotype was recorded a few times. The chain uses TRBV3-1 and TRBJ2-7; D not resolved. V was cut by 3 bases and J by 5 bases, with 11 bases left in between. The CDR3 covers 13 residues. Per germline, CDR1 LGHDT and CDR2 YNNKEL (reference sequence). CDR3 DNA sequence: TGTGCCAGCAGCCAGGTTGGTAAGGACGAGCAGTACTTC. This translates into CASSQVGKDEQYF.

This clonotype was counted between two and nine times. V usage is TRBV5-1 and J usage is TRBJ2-3; D may be TRBD2 (5 bases). The CDR3 is 15 amino acids. The V gene's germline CDR1 is SGHRS and CDR2 YFSETQ. Trimming stripped 3 bases from V and 5 bases from J, with 16 bases between. The CDR3 DNA reads TGCGCCAGCAGCTCATCGTGGGAGATCGGAGATACGCAGTATTTT. Protein product: CASSSSWEIGDTQYF.

This clonotype has a count of ten or more. The CDR3: CASSYSRTSAETQYF. CDR3 DNA sequence: TGTGCCAGCAGTTACTCTAGGACTAGTGCAGAGACCCAGTACTTC. V usage is TRBV6-6 and J usage is TRBJ2-5; TRBD2 aligns across 7 bases. The V segment lost 0 bases and the J segment 4 bases; nucleotides outside the gene matches: 5. Germline V gene sequence: CDR1 MNHNY, CDR2 SVGAGI (reference sequence). The CDR3 has 15 amino acids.

This clonotype occurred many times. The genes are TRBV28 and TRBJ2-3; 9 bases are shared with TRBD2. The CDR3 runs 19 residues. V was clipped by 2 bases and J by 0 bases; unmatched bases: 12. Germline loops: CDR1 MDHEN, CDR2 SYDVKM. The chain's CDR3 is CASSLDGASGVLSTDTQYF. The CDR3 region has the DNA TGTGCCAGCAGTTTAGACGGGGCTAGCGGGGTATTGAGCACAGATACGCAGTATTTT. Combining the CDR3 with reference TRBV28 and TRBJ2-3 gives the whole variable domain DVKVTQSSRYLVKRTGEKVFLECVQDMDHENMFWYRQDPGLGLRLIYFSYDVKMKEKGDIPEGYSVSREKKERFSLILESASTNQTSMYLCASSLDGASGVLSTDTQYFGPGTRLTVL.

This clonotype has a handful of counts. V gene TRBV19 combines with J gene TRBJ2-1, with TRBD2 as a possible D gene (6 bases). The germline V and J ends were trimmed by 1 base and 4 bases, with 11 bases remaining between them. The germline V gene has CDR1 LNHDA and CDR2 SQIVND (reference sequence). There are 15 residues in the CDR3. CDR3 sequence (DNA): TGTGCCAGTAGTATAGGGGCGGGATTATACAATGAGCAGTTCTTC. Translation: CASSIGAGLYNEQFF.

This chain links TRBV14 with TRBJ2-1; 10 positions agree with TRBD1. The closer fit of TRBJ2-7 to the DNA end suggests the J call may be wrong. This CDR3 contains 16 residues. CDR1 is SGHDN and CDR2 is FVKESK in the germline V gene. CDR3 in amino acids: CASSRGQGPPYNEQYF. In DNA, the CDR3 is TGTGCCAGCAGCCGGGGACAGGGGCCCCCTTACAATGAGCAGTACTTC.

This chain uses TRBV20-1 with TRBJ1-5, with a tentative D call TRBD1 (6 bases). The CDR3 is made up of 15 amino acids. With 3 bases removed from V and 3 bases from J, the gap between germline ends came to 15 bases. Germline-derived CDR1 and CDR2 are DFQATT and SNEGSKA (reference sequence). CDR3 in DNA: TGCAGTGCTAGGAGGGGGTGGGAAAACAATCAGCCCCAGCATTTT. Translated: CSARRGWENNQPQHF.

This clonotype was recorded a few times. The chain combines TRBV6-2 or TRBV6-3 with TRBJ1-2; no firm D call. From germline, CDR1 is MNHEY and CDR2 SVGEGT. The CDR3 length is 13 residues. The V end lost 6 bases, the J end lost 3 bases, and 11 bases lay between the germline ends. Here the CDR3 DNA reads TGTGCCAGCAGCTTTGGGCCATACTATGGCTACACCTTC. Translated: CASSFGPYYGYTF.

The chain is built from TRBV3-1 and TRBJ2-7; 7 bases fit TRBD2. CDR3 length: 16 residues. Germline assignment: CDR1 LGHDT and CDR2 YNNKEL (reference sequence). J was trimmed by 0 bases and V by 4 bases; bases with no gene match: 9. The CDR3 sequence: CASSRTSATTSYEQYF. The CDR3 DNA is TGTGCCAGCAGCCGAACTAGCGCGACCACCTCCTACGAGCAGTACTTC.

The CDR3 is CATSRDHTRGELFF. The CDR3, as DNA: TGTGCCACCAGCAGAGACCACACGAGGGGGGAGCTGTTTTTT. This chain uses TRBV15 with TRBJ2-2; the D is unclear. The V and J ends lost 0 bases and 8 bases respectively, with 10 bases between them. The germline CDR1 and CDR2 sequences are LNHNV and YYDKDF (reference sequence). CDR3 length: 14 residues.

This clonotype was found once. A read error is possible here, since a much larger clone lies one base away. The chain uses TRBV7-2 and TRBJ2-3; D possibly matches TRBD1 or TRBD2 (5 bases each). The germline V gene encodes CDR1 SGHTA and CDR2 FQGNSA. Trimming removed 5 bases at V and 0 bases at J, with 12 bases between. The CDR3 consists of 15 residues. The CDR3 sequence is CASSPSRASTDTQYF. The CDR3 DNA reads as TGTGCCAGCAGCCCTAGCAGGGCTAGCACAGATACGCAGTATTTT.

This sequence joins TRBV18 and TRBJ2-3; 14 bases match TRBD2. The germline CDR1 and CDR2 sequences are KGHSH and LQKENI. The length of the CDR3 is 17 residues. The ends lost 3 bases at V and 7 bases at J; junction bases unmatched: 9. The CDR3 region has the DNA TGTGCCAGCTCACCGCCGGGACTAGCGGGAGAAGGGAATACGCAGTATTTT. Residues: CASSPPGLAGEGNTQYF.

This clonotype appeared a few times. The chain uses TRBV27 and TRBJ1-6; 9 bases map to TRBD1. The CDR3 extends over 15 amino acids. CDR1 is MNHEY and CDR2 is SMNVEV in the germline V gene (reference sequence). V dropped 6 bases and J dropped 7; count of bases not matched to a gene: 7. The CDR3, as DNA: TGTGCCAGCAGAATACAGGGGGCGCTAAATTCACCCCTCCACTTT. Encoded protein: CASRIQGALNSPLHF.